The 27 T cell receptor beta chains below were found in one sample sequenced in a study of blood T cell repertoires in COVID-19. Data came from immunoSEQ multiplex PCR; TCRdb stores just in-frame clones and leaves some out. Among roughly 300,000 clones listed, 86% were seen once. The sample taken for sequencing was peripheral blood. Receptors originate from a woman younger than 45 with COVID-19, enrolled during active disease.

This sequence joins TRBV9 and TRBJ2-1, with 9 positions matching TRBD2. This CDR3 has 14 residues. Looked up from germline, CDR1 is SGDLS and CDR2 is YYNGEE. Losses at the gene ends were 2 bases for V and 10 bases for J; bases not matched to a gene: 7. The CDR3 nucleotides read TGTGCCAGCAGCGTCGGCGGGGGGGCCGGCGAGCAGTTCTTC. The encoded protein is CASSVGGGAGEQFF.

This chain joins TRBV3-1 (or the pseudogene TRBV3-2) and TRBJ2-1; 8 bases align to TRBD1. The CDR3 contains 14 residues. The V and J ends lost 4 bases and 6 bases, in that order; junction bases with no gene match: 5. CDR1 and CDR2 from the germline V gene are LGHDT and YNNKEL (reference sequence). The CDR3 is CASSRTGPPNEQFF. For the CDR3, the DNA is TGTGCCAGCAGCCGGACAGGGCCCCCCAATGAGCAGTTCTTC.

The V call is TRBV7-8, the J call TRBJ2-4; 8 bases are a match to TRBD1. V was clipped by 3 bases and J by 8 bases; unmatched bases: 15. Germline values: CDR1 SGHVS, CDR2 FQNEAQ. The CDR3 has 17 residues. The CDR3 is CASSFLLPGQAKDIQYF. The CDR3 DNA reads TGTGCCAGCAGCTTCCTCCTCCCGGGACAGGCTAAGGACATTCAGTACTTC.

V and J are TRBV25-1 and TRBJ1-1; D may be TRBD1 (5 bases). CDR1 MGHDK and CDR2 SYGVNS come from the germline V gene. Trimming took off 7 bases at V and 5 bases at J, with 14 bases between the two ends. This CDR3 is built from 13 residues. The CDR3 region is CASIRRGRTEAFF. DNA for the CDR3: TGTGCCAGCATTAGGAGGGGCCGAACTGAAGCTTTCTTT.

Of note for this clone: This same CDR3 is encoded by further DNA sequences in the sample. CDR3 bases: TGTGCCAGCAGCACTCCAAGAGACAACTCTGGAAACACCATATATTTT. Translated, it gives CASSTPRDNSGNTIYF. The rearrangement uses TRBV7-6 and TRBJ1-3; D is unresolved. This CDR3 has 16 amino acids. In germline, CDR1 is SGHVS, CDR2 FNYEAQ. With 5 bases removed from V and 0 bases from J, the gap between germline ends came to 14 bases.

This chain links TRBV3-1 (or the pseudogene TRBV3-2) with TRBJ2-7; no clear D. This CDR3 has 14 residues. Trimming removed 3 bases from V and 5 bases from J, with 14 bases in between. The germline CDR1 and CDR2 sequences are LGHDT and YNNKEL (reference sequence). CDR3 amino acids: CASSHSNREHEQYF. As DNA, the CDR3 is TGTGCCAGCAGCCATTCTAACCGAGAACACGAGCAGTACTTC.

The rearrangement links TRBV5-1 to TRBJ2-6, with 8 bases lining up with TRBD1. Germline assignment: CDR1 SGHRS and CDR2 YFSETQ. V gave up 7 bases and J gave up 3 bases; unmatched junction bases: 9. The CDR3 runs to 16 residues. CDR3 region: CASFPGGSVGANVLTF. The CDR3 DNA reads TGCGCCAGCTTCCCAGGGGGCTCAGTTGGGGCCAACGTCCTGACTTTC.

The chain links TRBV6-5 to TRBJ2-5; 9 bases align to TRBD1. The CDR3 has 15 residues. Trimming removed 6 bases from V and 5 bases from J; junction bases left unmatched: 10. The germline V gene encodes CDR1 MNHEY and CDR2 SVGAGI. Here the CDR3 reads CASSPRIGQGETQYF. The CDR3 DNA follows: TGTGCCAGCAGCCCCCGAATTGGACAGGGGGAGACCCAGTACTTC.

The chain couples TRBV10-3 to TRBJ1-2; 9 bases agree with TRBD1. Germline V gives CDR1 ENHRY, CDR2 SYGVKD. There are 17 residues in the CDR3. V lost 0 bases, J lost 7 bases, and 12 bases stayed unmatched. CDR3 nucleotides: TGTGCCATCAGTGAGTCGGGGACAGGGACAACCTCCGGTGGCTACACCTTC. Its translation: CAISESGTGTTSGGYTF.

This chain links TRBV28 with TRBJ2-7; 9 nucleotides line up with TRBD1. Germline loops: CDR1 MDHEN, CDR2 SYDVKM. J lost 6 bases, V lost 3 bases, and 6 bases had no gene match. This CDR3 region has 14 residues. The CDR3 loop reads CASSLTGGSGEQYF. CDR3 bases: TGTGCCAGCAGTTTGACAGGGGGGTCCGGCGAGCAGTACTTC. Together with reference TRBV28 and TRBJ2-7, the CDR3 gives the full variable domain: DVKVTQSSRYLVKRTGEKVFLECVQDMDHENMFWYRQDPGLGLRLIYFSYDVKMKEKGDIPEGYSVSREKKERFSLILESASTNQTSMYLCASSLTGGSGEQYFGPGTRLTVT.

The V and J genes are TRBV29-1 and TRBJ1-4; D might be TRBD1 (5 bases). Germline CDR1 SQVTM, CDR2 ANQGSEA. The CDR3 spans 13 residues. Trimming removed 4 bases at V and 6 bases at J, with 12 bases between. In DNA form, the CDR3 reads TGCAGCGTTGTCTGGGGCGGGGATGAAAAACTGTTTTTT. It specifies CSVVWGGDEKLFF. The full variable domain, its missing parts supplied by reference TRBV29-1 and TRBJ1-4, is SAVISQKPSRDICQRGTSLTIQCQVDSQVTMMFWYRQQPGQSLTLIATANQGSEATYESGFVIDKFPISRPNLTFSTLTVSNMSPEDSSIYLCSVVWGGDEKLFFGSGTQLSVL.

The genes are TRBV5-1 and TRBJ2-3, with D perhaps matching TRBD2 (7 bases). Germline V gene lookup returns CDR1 SGHRS and CDR2 YFSETQ. CDR3 length: 16 residues. The V gene lost 0 bases and the J gene lost 2 bases, with 13 bases spanning the gap. The CDR3 is CASSLDREGLTDTQYF. The CDR3 DNA reads TGCGCCAGCAGCTTGGACAGGGAGGGTCTCACAGATACGCAGTATTTT. Full variable domain (missing parts from reference TRBV5-1 and TRBJ2-3): KAGVTQTPRYLIKTRGQQVTLSCSPISGHRSVSWYQQTPGQGLQFLFEYFSETQRNKGNFPGRFSGRQFSNSRSEMNVSTLELGDSALYLCASSLDREGLTDTQYFGPGTRLTVL.

The chain is built from TRBV6-5 and TRBJ2-5; 8 positions match TRBD1. Germline CDR1 reads MNHEY; CDR2 reads SVGAGI. The CDR3 spans 16 residues. V lost 0 bases and J lost 2; bases outside the gene matches: 5. The CDR3 region is CASSYSQTGEQETQYF. CDR3 coding DNA: TGTGCCAGCAGTTACTCCCAGACAGGGGAACAAGAGACCCAGTACTTC.

The rearrangement uses TRBV19 and TRBJ1-5; the D gene is possibly TRBD1 (6 bases). The germline CDR1 and CDR2 sequences are LNHDA and SQIVND (reference sequence). V was pared by 7 bases and J by 4 bases, with 17 bases between. This CDR3 region has 15 residues. The CDR3 protein is CASTYRWGPNQPQHF. Here the CDR3 DNA reads TGTGCCAGTACCTATAGGTGGGGGCCGAATCAGCCCCAGCATTTT.

The chain recombines TRBV20-1 with TRBJ1-2, with D hard to call. The CDR3 is 10 residues long. Germline CDR1 reads DFQATT; CDR2 reads SNEGSKA (reference sequence). Trimming pared 6 bases from V and 5 bases from J, leaving 7 bases between. CDR3 sequence: CSAATYGYTF. The CDR3 region has the DNA TGCAGTGCCGCGACTTATGGCTACACCTTC.

The chain combines TRBV14 with TRBJ2-1, with D maybe TRBD2 (6 bases). This CDR3 is 16 amino acids long. From germline, CDR1 is SGHDN and CDR2 FVKESK. Trimming shortened V by 2 bases and J by 0 bases, and 11 bases separated the two germline ends. The CDR3 nucleotides read TGTGCCAGCAGCCAATACGCGGGGAGCTCCTACAATGAGCAGTTCTTC. It translates to CASSQYAGSSYNEQFF.

This chain uses TRBV5-1 with TRBJ1-4; 8 nucleotides agree with TRBD1. The CDR3 has 14 amino acids. The V gene's germline CDR1 is SGHRS and CDR2 YFSETQ. V lost 5 bases, J lost 8 bases, and 8 bases stayed unmatched. The CDR3 loop reads CASRTMTGEEKLFF. CDR3 sequence (DNA): TGCGCCAGCAGGACGATGACAGGGGAAGAAAAACTGTTTTTT.

The chain joins TRBV18 to TRBJ1-3; possible D gene TRBD1, 6 bases. Germline CDR1 and CDR2: KGHSH and LQKENI. Trimming stripped 6 bases from V and 0 bases from J, with 15 bases between. The CDR3 sequence is 16 residues long. The CDR3 region is CASSLTGLTSGNTIYF. DNA of the CDR3: TGTGCCAGCTCGCTTACAGGGCTTACCTCTGGAAACACCATATATTTT.

The chain combines TRBV4-1 with TRBJ2-7; the D gene is possibly TRBD2 (5 bases). Trimming left V 5 bases short and J 0 bases short, with 11 bases between. The CDR3 covers 14 residues. Germline CDR1 MGHRA, CDR2 YSYEKL. In DNA form, the CDR3 reads TGCGCCAGCAGCAGCTTTGGGAGCTCCTACGAGCAGTACTTC. Translating it yields CASSSFGSSYEQYF.

The V call is TRBV7-9, the J call TRBJ2-7; D is uncertain. V was shortened by 1 base and J by 1 base, with 8 bases between the two germline ends. The CDR3 contains 14 residues. CDR1 and CDR2 from the germline V gene are SEHNR and FQNEAQ (reference sequence). The CDR3 here is CASSLDVSSYEQYF. CDR3 nucleotides: TGTGCCAGCAGCTTAGATGTCAGTTCCTACGAGCAGTACTTC.

The J gene is TRBJ2-7, the V gene TRBV15; D is perhaps TRBD2 (5 bases). Trimming took off 5 bases at V and 3 bases at J, with 11 bases between the two ends. The length of the CDR3 is 13 residues. Germline values: CDR1 LNHNV, CDR2 YYDKDF (reference sequence). CDR3 coding DNA: TGTGCCACCAGCTCGAGGGTTGGCTACGAGCAGTACTTC. Amino acid sequence: CATSSRVGYEQYF. Complete variable domain (other parts from reference TRBV15 and TRBJ2-7): DAMVIQNPRYQVTQFGKPVTLSCSQTLNHNVMYWYQQKSSQAPKLLFHYYDKDFNNEADTPDNFQSRRPNTSFCFLDIRSPGLGDTAMYLCATSSRVGYEQYFGPGTRLTVT.

This chain connects TRBV7-8 to TRBJ2-7, with D tentatively TRBD1 (5 bases). CDR3 size: 16 residues. V lost 3 bases to trimming and J lost 3 bases, with 18 bases between them. Germline V gene sequence: CDR1 SGHVS, CDR2 FQNEAQ. The CDR3 DNA is TGTGCCAGCAGCTTTAGGTTGGGGCGGATGATCTACGAGCAGTACTTC. Protein: CASSFRLGRMIYEQYF.

The chain couples TRBV7-2 to TRBJ2-3, with 14 bases aligning to TRBD2. Unmatched junction bases numbered 9, after V lost 1 base and J lost 3 bases. The CDR3 is 19 residues long. Germline V gives CDR1 SGHTA, CDR2 FQGNSA. The DNA of the CDR3 is TGTGCCAGCAGCTTAGGACTAGCGGGGGGGCATTTCGTAACAGATACGCAGTATTTT. Translated: CASSLGLAGGHFVTDTQYF.

The V gene is TRBV27, the J gene TRBJ2-3, with TRBD2 matching over 10 bases. Trimming cost V 6 bases and J 4 bases; bases outside gene matches: 4. From germline, CDR1 is MNHEY and CDR2 SMNVEV (reference sequence). This CDR3 is built from 14 residues. The CDR3 DNA sequence: TGTGCCAGCAGAACTAGCGGGGTAGCAGATACGCAGTATTTT. It codes for CASRTSGVADTQYF.

The chain uses TRBV5-8 and TRBJ1-1; 9 nucleotides match TRBD1. The CDR3 consists of 15 residues. The ends lost 0 bases at V and 7 bases at J; junction bases unmatched: 7. Germline V gives CDR1 SGHTS, CDR2 YDEGEE. This CDR3 reads CASSLAGTGFGEAFF. In nucleotides, the CDR3 is TGTGCCAGCAGCTTGGCAGGGACAGGGTTCGGTGAAGCTTTCTTT.

This clone was recorded once. The CDR3 coding sequence is TGTGCCAGCAGCCAAGAGGGACTAGCGGGGGGGCGAGAGACCCAGTACTTC. Translation gives CASSQEGLAGGRETQYF. The chain combines TRBV3-1 (or the pseudogene TRBV3-2) with TRBJ2-5; 16 bases align to TRBD2. The V and J ends lost 0 bases and 4 bases, in that order; junction bases with no gene match: 2. The CDR3 loop spans 17 amino acids. CDR1 and CDR2 (germline): LGHDT, YNNKEL (reference sequence).

This rearrangement joins TRBV30 to TRBJ2-7, with a weak D call TRBD2 (6 bases). Germline V gene data show CDR1 as GTSNPN and CDR2 as SVGIG (reference sequence). The V and J ends lost 3 bases and 1 base respectively, with 25 bases between them. The CDR3 has 18 amino acids. The CDR3 nucleotides read TGTGCCTGGAGCGACAAACCCAGCCGGGACTGGGAGTCCTACGAGCAGTACTTC. Translated, it gives CAWSDKPSRDWESYEQYF.